The subject of this entry is one T cell receptor beta chain. Its antigen is not known. With more than 9 days of culture completed, CD4+ T cells were isolated. PCR confirmed that the person was infected with SARS-CoV-2 between March and December 2020. Vaccination of participants consisted of two doses of either the BNT162b2 or mRNA-1273 vaccine. This sample was included in a study of vaccination effects on CD4 cells after COVID-19. Study-level findings and limits: Long after vaccination, the clones induced by infection and by vaccine shrank markedly in size.

CDR3 length equals 19 residues. Assay: immunoSEQ multiplex PCR; the TCRdb copy retains only in-frame clones and omits some. The repertoire holds 35,000 to 55,000 clones, with around 76% as singletons. This specimen was CD4+ T cells from PBMCs cultured without peptide, taken after COVID-19 vaccination. The chain carries TRBV7-5 and TRBJ2-1; the D call in the table, TRBD2, was not verified against the DNA. TRBV7-5 is deemed a pseudogene. The clonotype originates from a human donor who had a prior SARS-CoV-2 infection. The CDR3 sequence: CARSFDPGGTNGSYNEQFF. Written as DNA, the CDR3 is TGTGCCAGAAGCTTCGATCCGGGAGGGACCAACGGCTCCTACAATGAGCAGTTCTTC.